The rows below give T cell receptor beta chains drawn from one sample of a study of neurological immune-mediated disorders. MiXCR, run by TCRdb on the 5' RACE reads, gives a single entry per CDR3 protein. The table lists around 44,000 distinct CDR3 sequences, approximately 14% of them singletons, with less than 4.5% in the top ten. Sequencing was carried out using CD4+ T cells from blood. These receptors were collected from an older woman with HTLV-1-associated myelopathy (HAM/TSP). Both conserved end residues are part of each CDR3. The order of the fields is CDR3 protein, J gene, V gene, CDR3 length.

CDR3 protein: CASSLAGGTAMNTEAFF; J gene: TRBJ1-1; V gene: TRBV5-1; CDR3 length: 17
CDR3 protein: CASSQEFGTGRGYTF; J gene: TRBJ1-2; V gene: TRBV4-1; CDR3 length: 15
CDR3 protein: CASSFSLSSTDTQYF; J gene: TRBJ2-3; V gene: TRBV19; CDR3 length: 15
CDR3 protein: CSAPPPLSGNEQFF; J gene: TRBJ2-1; V gene: TRBV20-1; CDR3 length: 14
CDR3 protein: CASSVDGGGAYNEQFF; J gene: TRBJ2-1; V gene: TRBV9; CDR3 length: 16
CDR3 protein: CASSQVYSSGYGYTF; J gene: TRBJ1-2; V gene: TRBV4-1; CDR3 length: 15
CDR3 protein: CASSPLRQGMGANEKLFF; J gene: TRBJ1-4; V gene: TRBV18; CDR3 length: 18
CDR3 protein: CASSEGLNYGYTF; J gene: TRBJ1-2; V gene: TRBV2; CDR3 length: 13
CDR3 protein: CSVERQGRETQYF; J gene: TRBJ2-5; V gene: TRBV29-1; CDR3 length: 13
CDR3 protein: CASSGTGRTDTQYF; J gene: TRBJ2-3; V gene: TRBV2; CDR3 length: 14
CDR3 protein: CASSRGGLPQETQYF; J gene: TRBJ2-5; V gene: TRBV5-1; CDR3 length: 15
CDR3 protein: CSAARTAVNEQFF; J gene: TRBJ2-1; V gene: TRBV20-1; CDR3 length: 13
CDR3 protein: CASSLGSGYISYEQYF; J gene: TRBJ2-7; V gene: TRBV7-8; CDR3 length: 16
CDR3 protein: CASSLFPGPRITMNTEAFF; J gene: TRBJ1-1; V gene: TRBV5-1; CDR3 length: 19
CDR3 protein: CASSPSSYGANVLTF; J gene: TRBJ2-6; V gene: TRBV5-6; CDR3 length: 15
CDR3 protein: CSARWISGSNVLTF; J gene: TRBJ2-6; V gene: TRBV20-1; CDR3 length: 14
CDR3 protein: CASSGGEGWQETQYF; J gene: TRBJ2-5; V gene: TRBV10-2; CDR3 length: 15
CDR3 protein: CSVEDPRSPPDEQFF; J gene: TRBJ2-1; V gene: TRBV29-1; CDR3 length: 15
CDR3 protein: CASSIDSGQVSEQYF; J gene: TRBJ2-7; V gene: TRBV19; CDR3 length: 15
CDR3 protein: CSASRTAQETQYF; J gene: TRBJ2-5; V gene: TRBV20-1; CDR3 length: 13
CDR3 protein: CASSSDRSPYEQYF; J gene: TRBJ2-7; V gene: TRBV6-5; CDR3 length: 14
CDR3 protein: CASSLYGENQPQHF; J gene: TRBJ1-5; V gene: TRBV5-1; CDR3 length: 14
CDR3 protein: CSARRQGAGGELFF; J gene: TRBJ2-2; V gene: TRBV20-1; CDR3 length: 14
CDR3 protein: CASSLEQGHSPLHF; J gene: TRBJ1-6; V gene: TRBV12-3/TRBV12-4; CDR3 length: 14
CDR3 protein: CAISTRTGGTGELFF; J gene: TRBJ2-2; V gene: TRBV10-3; CDR3 length: 15
CDR3 protein: CASSYSDRALTGELFF; J gene: TRBJ2-2; V gene: TRBV7-2; CDR3 length: 16
CDR3 protein: CASSLEANYGYTF; J gene: TRBJ1-2; V gene: TRBV5-1; CDR3 length: 13
CDR3 protein: CASRIQQNRGPEAFF; J gene: TRBJ1-1; V gene: TRBV19; CDR3 length: 15
CDR3 protein: CASSSGQRTDTQYF; J gene: TRBJ2-3; V gene: TRBV5-1; CDR3 length: 14
CDR3 protein: CASSPKSPTSNTGELFF; J gene: TRBJ2-2; V gene: TRBV3-1; CDR3 length: 17
CDR3 protein: CASSLGFGGSNNQKAGELFF; J gene: TRBJ2-2; V gene: TRBV5-1; CDR3 length: 20
CDR3 protein: CASSSPSHRVAYNEQFF; J gene: TRBJ2-1; V gene: TRBV5-6; CDR3 length: 17
CDR3 protein: CASSPTASLAFF; J gene: TRBJ1-1; V gene: TRBV6-6; CDR3 length: 12
CDR3 protein: CSAREMNTVREGGYTF; J gene: TRBJ1-2; V gene: TRBV20-1; CDR3 length: 16
CDR3 protein: CASSLEGVSGPQHF; J gene: TRBJ1-5; V gene: TRBV7-2; CDR3 length: 14
CDR3 protein: CSATGGDTDTQYF; J gene: TRBJ2-3; V gene: TRBV20-1; CDR3 length: 13
CDR3 protein: CASSVALDVKNSPLHF; J gene: TRBJ1-6; V gene: TRBV9; CDR3 length: 16
CDR3 protein: CASSRQPTSGETQYF; J gene: TRBJ2-5; V gene: TRBV5-1; CDR3 length: 15
CDR3 protein: CSASRRGLGEQFF; J gene: TRBJ2-1; V gene: TRBV20-1; CDR3 length: 13
CDR3 protein: CASSPQGIVEETQYF; J gene: TRBJ2-5; V gene: TRBV2; CDR3 length: 15